The rows below give T cell receptor beta chains drawn from one sample of a study of beta chain features in type 1 diabetes. The assay was immunoSEQ multiplex PCR, and TCRdb's table has in-frame clones only and misses some. The sample includes around 25,000 clones, 69% of them seen just once. The sample comprised Tregs from blood. The receptors come from a young man with type 1 diabetes. Both conserved end residues are part of each CDR3. The order of the fields is J gene, V gene, CDR3 protein.

TRBJ2-7 TRBV29-1 CSVRTVYEQYF
TRBJ2-3 TRBV27 CASSSRLSGSSDTQYF
TRBJ2-7 TRBV4-1 CASSQDEGQVYEQYF
TRBJ1-1 TRBV28 CASSLANGAEAFF
TRBJ2-7 TRBV7-2 CASSSQGREQYF
TRBJ1-2 TRBV29-1 CSVAAGQKNYGYTF
TRBJ2-2 TRBV5-1 CASNRQGSNTGELFF
TRBJ2-1 TRBV6-5 CASSSLLGGGSEQFF
TRBJ2-7 TRBV28 CASSLDSYEQYF
TRBJ1-5 TRBV2 CASRPTGSSNQPQHF
TRBJ2-5 TRBV30 CACRGAETQYF
TRBJ1-2 TRBV6-6 CASSSPDRSDGYTF
TRBJ2-1 TRBV7-2 CASSLRVSGGAGGEQFF
TRBJ2-5 TRBV11-3 CASSLDTRETQYF
TRBJ2-1 TRBV6-5 CASSSGTSGLNEQFF
TRBJ2-3 TRBV2 CATREGPSTDTQYF
TRBJ2-1 TRBV18 CASSPLHRAAEQFF
TRBJ1-2 TRBV7-2 CASSSYRGGGYTF
TRBJ1-1 TRBV10-2 CASTRDRENTEAFF
TRBJ1-6 TRBV30 CAWSASSPLHF
TRBJ2-5 TRBV9 CASSVAGTGWETQYF
TRBJ2-7 TRBV29-1 CSVVGGSSYEQYF
TRBJ1-1 TRBV20-1 CRAVGGTEAFF